This T cell receptor beta chain was sequenced in a study of blood T cells in healthy people across ages. Points from the study as a whole: Observed TCR beta diversity per million T cells went down as age went up. This fall followed a roughly linear course with age. PBMCs went unsorted, and a conclusive naive versus antigen-experienced comparison was therefore prevented. When one million T cells were used, diversity estimates were thought to be underestimates.

This clonotype was counted a few times. Its cognate antigen is unknown. In terms of origin and age, donors were healthy Caucasian individuals from Russia aged roughly 6 to 95. V lost 4 bases to trimming and J lost 0 bases, with 12 bases between them. Germline CDR1 and CDR2: SGHRS and YFSETQ. There are 15 residues in the CDR3. The second PCR ran roughly 6 to 11 cycles with a sample-barcoded 5' primer and J-beta primers. Using its own MiXCR run on the 5' RACE reads, TCRdb lists one record per CDR3 protein. Of 1 million to 1.2 million distinct CDR3 sequences in the sample, roughly two fifths were seen once.

Input material: blood. J is TRBJ2-3 and V is TRBV5-1; D unclear. The source is a man between 18 and 35 years old in good health. CDR3 sequence reads: CASSRRQPSTDTQYF. DNA for the CDR3: TGCGCCAGCAGCCGCCGGCAGCCCAGCACAGATACGCAGTATTTT.